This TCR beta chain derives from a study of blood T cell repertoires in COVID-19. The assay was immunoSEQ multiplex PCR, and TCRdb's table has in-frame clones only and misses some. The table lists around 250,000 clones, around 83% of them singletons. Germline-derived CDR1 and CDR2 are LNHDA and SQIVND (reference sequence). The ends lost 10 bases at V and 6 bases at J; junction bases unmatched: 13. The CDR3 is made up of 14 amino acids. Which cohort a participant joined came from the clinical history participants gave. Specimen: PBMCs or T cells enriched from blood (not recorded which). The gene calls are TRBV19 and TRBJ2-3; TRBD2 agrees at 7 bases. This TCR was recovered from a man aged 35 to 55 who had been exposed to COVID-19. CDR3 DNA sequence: TGTGCCACGACCCGGGGGGTCGGTGGGGATACGCAGTATTTT. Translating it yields CATTRGVGGDTQYF. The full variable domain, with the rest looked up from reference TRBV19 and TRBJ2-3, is DGGITQSPKYLFRKEGQNVTLSCEQNLNHDAMYWYRQDPGQGLRLIYYSQIVNDFQKGDIAEGYSVSREKKESFPLTVTSAQKNPTAFYLCATTRGVGGDTQYFGPGTRLTVL.